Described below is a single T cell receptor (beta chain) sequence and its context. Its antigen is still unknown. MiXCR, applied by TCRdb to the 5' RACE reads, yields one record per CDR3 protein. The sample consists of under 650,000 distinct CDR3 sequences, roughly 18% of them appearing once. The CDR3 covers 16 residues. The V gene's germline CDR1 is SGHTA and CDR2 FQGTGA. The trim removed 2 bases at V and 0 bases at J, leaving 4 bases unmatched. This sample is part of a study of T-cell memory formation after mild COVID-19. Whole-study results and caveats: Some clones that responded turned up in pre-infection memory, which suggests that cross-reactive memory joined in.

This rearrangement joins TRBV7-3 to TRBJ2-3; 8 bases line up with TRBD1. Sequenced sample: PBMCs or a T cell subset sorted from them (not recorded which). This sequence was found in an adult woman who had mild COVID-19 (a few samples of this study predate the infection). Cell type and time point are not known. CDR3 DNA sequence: TGTGCCAGCAGCTTATTTGGACAGGGTAGCACAGATACGCAGTATTTT. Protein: CASSLFGQGSTDTQYF.